These 32 T cell receptor beta chains came from one sample sequenced in a study of tumor and adjacent non-tumor tissue in lung cancer. A modified ARM-PCR protocol with three rounds of nested PCR amplified TCRbeta. Each CDR3 protein gets one entry after TCRdb re-called the multiplex PCR reads with MiXCR. The data show 68,000 or so distinct CDR3 sequences, 55% to 70% seen once. The template was RNA from unsorted bulk tissue. Sequenced input: lung tumor tissue. These receptors all stem from a man aged 50 to 59 with non-small cell lung cancer.

On this clonotype: Being one base from a much bigger clone, this may be a read error. This chain connects TRBV29-1 to TRBJ2-2; 8 bases match TRBD1. The V gene end was trimmed by 4 bases and the J gene end by 7 bases; junction bases not matched to a gene: 5. From germline, CDR1 is SQVTM and CDR2 ANQGSEA. This CDR3 is built from 13 residues. As DNA, the CDR3 is TGCAGCGTTGGGGGACAGGTCGTCGGGGAGCTGTTTTTT. Translated, it gives CSVGGQVVGELFF.

As to this clonotype: At one of its ends the junction is not consistent with the germline gene, which may arise from a read error. The chain uses TRBV6-5 and TRBJ2-5; D possibly corresponds to TRBD1 (6 bases). CDR1 is MNHEY and CDR2 is SVGAGI in the germline V gene. This CDR3 region has 15 residues. The CDR3 region is CVSSYSYRAEETQYF. The CDR3 DNA is TGTGTCAGCAGTTACTCGTACAGGGCCGAAGAGACCCAGTATTTC.

As regards this clonotype: Compared with germline, one end of the junction differs, possibly owing to a read error. The chain couples TRBV29-1 to TRBJ2-3; 11 positions match TRBD2. Germline loops: CDR1 SQVTM, CDR2 ANQGSEA. The CDR3 consists of 18 residues. The CDR3 region has the DNA TGCTGGGTTGAAGATGCCGGGACTAGCGGCTTTCACACAGATAGGCAGTATTTT. It is translated as CWVEDAGTSGFHTDRQYF.

Turning to this clonotype: A much larger clone differs by one base, so this may be a read error. CDR3 sequence (DNA): TGTGCCCAGCCCTCGCAGTGTGGCAAGCAGTACTTC. Its translation is CAQPSQCGKQYF. The chain couples TRBV6-2 or TRBV6-3 to TRBJ2-7; D call uncertain. Germline V gives CDR1 MNHEY, CDR2 SVGEGT. The CDR3 covers 12 residues. Trimming removed 11 bases at V and 8 bases at J, with 19 bases between.

Of note for this clonotype: A much larger clone lies a single base off, so this may be a read error. The J gene is TRBJ2-5, the V gene TRBV6-6, with D possibly being TRBD1 (5 bases). Germline V gene lookup returns CDR1 MNHNY and CDR2 SVGAGI (reference sequence). The CDR3 sequence is 13 residues long. In DNA, the CDR3 is TGTGCCAGCAGCCGCAGGGTGGACGAGACCCTGTACTTC. Translating gives CASSRRVDETLYF.

In this sample, this clonotype turned up once. A single base separates this from a much larger clone, so it may be a read error. The chain has TRBV14 and TRBJ2-2; the D call may be TRBD1 or TRBD2 (5 bases each). This CDR3 has 17 residues. Germline V gene data show CDR1 as SGHDN and CDR2 as FVKESK. The CDR3 region is CASSQELGVKITVELFF. CDR3 in DNA: TGTGCCAGCAGCCAAGAGTTGGGGGTAAAGATCACCGTGGAGCTGTTTTTT.

The rearrangement links TRBV6-6 to TRBJ1-2; D gene ambiguous. This CDR3 has 16 amino acids. Trimming shortened V by 5 bases and J by 0 bases, and 16 bases separated the two germline ends. Germline assignment: CDR1 MNHNY and CDR2 SVGAGI (reference sequence). CDR3 DNA: TGTGCCAGCAGTCACCAGGCGGTTTCAACTAACTATGGCTACACCTTC. This sequence encodes CASSHQAVSTNYGYTF.

Ten or more counts support this clonotype. This CDR3 fails to terminate in the conserved phenylalanine or tryptophan, so it likely reflects a read error. This chain joins TRBV11-1 and TRBJ2-3; D gene ambiguous. Trimming cost V 3 bases and J 3 bases, with 7 bases left between them. CDR1 and CDR2 (germline): SGHAT, FQDESV (reference sequence). This CDR3 has 13 amino acids. The DNA for the CDR3 is TGTGCCAGCAGCTTTACTATAACAGATACGCAGTATTTG. Residues: CASSFTITDTQYL.

The chain uses TRBV4-2 and TRBJ2-2, with TRBD2 matching over 16 bases. Germline lookup yields CDR1 LGHNA and CDR2 YNFKEQ. J gave up 4 bases and V 4 bases, and 12 bases lay outside the gene matches. CDR3 size: 20 residues. CDR3 loop: CASSRDPGTSGRASTGELFF. Written as DNA, the CDR3 is TGTGCCAGCAGCCGAGATCCCGGGACTAGCGGGAGGGCCAGCACCGGGGAGCTGTTTTTT.

The rearrangement links TRBV6-1 to TRBJ2-2; unclear D gene. Germline V gene sequence: CDR1 MNHNS, CDR2 SASEGT. The V end was cut by 2 bases, the J end by 9 bases, with 16 bases between. The CDR3 extends over 15 amino acids. CDR3 DNA: TGTGCCAGCAGTGAACGCGCAGAGGACGCCTGGGAGCTGTTTTTT. Protein: CASSERAEDAWELFF.

In the case of this clonotype: A much larger clone lies a single base off, so this may be a read error. V is TRBV6-5 and J is TRBJ2-2; TRBD2 might be the D (5 bases). The CDR3 runs 15 residues. Trimming left V 6 bases short and J 0 bases short, with 11 bases between. Germline lookup yields CDR1 MNHEY and CDR2 SVGAGI. In DNA form, the CDR3 reads TGTGCCAGCAGGCGACTAACGGCGAACACCGGGGAGCTGTTTTTT. Translated: CASRRLTANTGELFF.

This clonotype was recorded only once. The conserved final phenylalanine or tryptophan is absent from the CDR3, which likely points to a read error. The chain is built from TRBV28 and TRBJ2-3, with 11 bases identical to TRBD2. The germline V gene encodes CDR1 MDHEN and CDR2 SYDVKM. The length of the CDR3 is 16 residues. V gave up 5 bases and J gave up 3 bases; unmatched junction bases: 7. CDR3 residues: CASSLDSSGRTDTQYI. The CDR3 DNA reads TGTGCCAGCAGTCTTGACTCTAGCGGGAGGACAGATACGCAGTATATC.

This clonotype was detected ten times or more. A much larger clone is a single base away; this may be a read error. J is TRBJ1-1 and V is TRBV11-2; 9 bases match TRBD1. Germline trimming cut 8 bases from V and 7 bases from J; bases unmatched to any gene: 14. This CDR3 is 15 amino acids long. Germline assignment: CDR1 SGHAT and CDR2 FQNNGV. CDR3 amino acids: CASGPMTGGEGEAFF. DNA for the CDR3: TGTGCCAGCGGCCCGATGACAGGGGGAGAGGGTGAAGCTTTCTTT.

The table lists this clonotype with a few counts. This may be a read error: a much more frequent sequence differs by one nucleotide. The V call is TRBV4-1, the J call TRBJ2-7; 14 bases map to TRBD2. The CDR3 has 17 residues. Per the germline V gene, CDR1 is MGHRA and CDR2 is YSYEKL. The CDR3 DNA reads as TGCACCAGCAGCCAACGGACTAGCGGGAGGCATCAAGACGAGCAGTACTTC. Its protein is CTSSQRTSGRHQDEQYF.

Regarding this clonotype: A read error may produce the germline difference seen at one junction end. The chain has TRBV6-1 and TRBJ1-1, with a weak D call TRBD1 (6 bases). The CDR3 runs 13 residues. Per germline, CDR1 MNHNS and CDR2 SASEGT. The CDR3 region has the DNA TGTGACAGCAGGGGACTGCTGAACACTGAAGCTTTCTTT. Its translation: CDSRGLLNTEAFF.

The V call is TRBV28, the J call TRBJ2-3; 15 bases line up with TRBD2. The germline gives CDR1 MDHEN, CDR2 SYDVKM. Trimming took 5 bases from V and 4 from J; bases not matched to a gene: 19. CDR3 length equals 21 residues. The CDR3 loop reads CASSTPLGLAGGPYAPDTQYF. The CDR3 nucleotides read TGTGCCAGCAGTACACCCCTCGGACTAGCGGGGGGGCCCTATGCCCCAGATACGCAGTATTTT.

The genes are TRBV7-7 and TRBJ2-2; D perhaps matches TRBD1 (6 bases). Germline V lookup: CDR1 SSHAT, CDR2 FNYEAQ (reference sequence). The CDR3 is made up of 14 amino acids. The CDR3 region has the DNA TGTGCTATCAGTGCCGGGACAAACACCGGGGAGCTGTTTTTT. This gives the protein CAISAGTNTGELFF.

With respect to this clonotype: One end of the junction fails to match germline, which may point to a read error. The chain carries TRBV6-6 and TRBJ2-7; 8 bases are shared with TRBD2. The CDR3 runs 17 residues. Germline V gives CDR1 MNHNY, CDR2 SVGAGI (reference sequence). The DNA for the CDR3 is TGTGCCGGCAGCCCTAACAGCGGGAGCCCCAACTCCTACGAGCAGTACTTC. Residues: CAGSPNSGSPNSYEQYF.

Points on this clonotype: A read error may be the cause here, since a much bigger clone is one base away. The genes are TRBV28 and TRBJ2-7; either TRBD1 or TRBD2 may fit D (5 bases each). The CDR3 has 15 amino acids. Trimming shortened V by 5 bases and J by 1 base, and 15 bases separated the two germline ends. Per germline, CDR1 MDHEN and CDR2 SYDVKM. The CDR3 protein is CASSNAGAPSYEQYF. The CDR3 bases are TGTGCCAGCAGTAACGCCGGGGCCCCATCCTACGAGCAGTACTTC. Supplemented by reference TRBV28 and TRBJ2-7, the full variable domain reads DVKVTQSSRYLVKRTGEKVFLECVQDMDHENMFWYRQDPGLGLRLIYFSYDVKMKEKGDIPEGYSVSREKKERFSLILESASTNQTSMYLCASSNAGAPSYEQYFGPGTRLTVT.

This clonotype showed up many times. This chain joins TRBV6-5 and TRBJ2-1, with a weak D call TRBD1 (7 bases). Germline CDR1 is MNHEY and CDR2 is SVGAGI. V lost 4 bases, J lost 4 bases, and 20 bases lay in between. There are 17 residues in the CDR3. This chain's CDR3 is CASSSRQGGTPYNEQFF. CDR3 bases: TGTGCCAGCAGTTCCCGACAGGGTGGGACTCCTTACAATGAGCAGTTCTTC.

Turning to this clonotype: At one of its ends the junction is not consistent with the germline gene, which may arise from a read error. The V call is TRBV6-5, the J call TRBJ2-7, with D perhaps matching TRBD2 (6 bases). Germline V gives CDR1 MNHEY, CDR2 SVGAGI. The CDR3 totals 13 residues. The CDR3 here is CVSTRRDGYEQHF. The CDR3 coding sequence is TGTGTCAGCACCCGGCGGGATGGCTACGAGCAGCACTTC.

As for this clonotype: A junction end diverges from the germline sequence, so it may reflect a read error. The rearrangement uses TRBV6-6 and TRBJ1-1; 9 bases match TRBD1. In germline, CDR1 is MNHNY, CDR2 SVGAGI (reference sequence). This CDR3 is 14 amino acids long. CDR3 protein: CANSQGQGGTEALF. The CDR3 DNA sequence: TGTGCCAACAGTCAGGGACAGGGTGGGACTGAAGCTCTCTTT.

Points on this clonotype: One end of the junction is discordant with germline, which a read error may explain. The chain employs TRBV11-2 and TRBJ2-5; no reliable D call. The length of the CDR3 is 13 residues. The germline CDR1 and CDR2 sequences are SGHAT and FQNNGV. Here the CDR3 reads CARSKGNQETQYF. The CDR3 DNA reads as TGTGCCCGCAGCAAAGGCAATCAAGAGACCCAGTACTTC.

With regard to this clonotype: One end of the junction varies from germline; a read error may be responsible. The V and J genes are TRBV5-1 and TRBJ1-2; unclear D gene. The CDR3 is made up of 16 amino acids. Germline V lookup: CDR1 SGHRS, CDR2 YFSETQ. The CDR3 region is CTSSLGSGGPNYDYTF. The CDR3 DNA sequence: TGCACCAGCAGCTTGGGCTCGGGAGGGCCTAACTATGACTACACCTTC.

CDR3 sequence reads: CVCTRTGVSSMGYTF. The CDR3 DNA reads as TGTGTCTGCACCCGGACAGGGGTTTCCTCTATGGGCTACACCTTC. This chain uses TRBV6-2 or TRBV6-3 with TRBJ1-2; 9 bases map to TRBD1. This CDR3 region has 15 residues. Per the germline V gene, CDR1 is MNHEY and CDR2 is SVGEGT.

Concerning this clonotype: A read error is possible here, since a much larger clone lies one base away. The V and J genes are TRBV5-5 and TRBJ1-3, with 12 positions matching TRBD1. The CDR3 covers 18 residues. CDR1 and CDR2 (germline): SGHKS, YYEKEE (reference sequence). The DNA of the CDR3 is TGTGCCAGCAGCTGGGTCCCGGGACAGGGGGCGACTGGAGACACCATATATTTT. Its translation: CASSWVPGQGATGDTIYF.

This clonotype appeared a few times. This may be a read error, as it is one base from a much larger clone. This chain uses TRBV10-3 with TRBJ2-1; TRBD1 matches at 9 bases. This CDR3 has 14 amino acids. Germline CDR1 reads ENHRY; CDR2 reads SYGVKD. The CDR3 DNA is TGTGCCATCAGGGAACCGGGACAGGGAAATGAGCAGCTCTTC. This encodes CAIREPGQGNEQLF.

This clonotype occurred many times. The V gene is TRBV4-1, the J gene TRBJ2-2; a possible D gene is TRBD2 (5 bases). Germline CDR1 is MGHRA and CDR2 is YSYEKL. The length of the CDR3 is 16 residues. V shed 0 bases and J shed 4 bases, with 12 bases lying between them. The CDR3 loop reads CASSQDPTGTTGELFF. The CDR3 DNA is TGCGCCAGCAGCCAAGATCCAACGGGAACCACCGGGGAGCTGTTTTTT.

Remarks on this clonotype: A junction end diverges from the germline sequence, so it may reflect a read error. The chain has TRBV7-9 and TRBJ2-5; TRBD1 matches at 8 bases. This CDR3 is built from 12 residues. Germline V CDR1 and CDR2: SEHNR, FQNEAQ (reference sequence). This chain's CDR3 is CTSSSGTGYQYF. Here the CDR3 DNA reads TGTACCAGCAGCTCCGGGACAGGCTACCAGTACTTC.

Points on this clonotype: Relative to the germline gene, one junction end is altered; a read error may explain this. The chain employs TRBV12-3 or TRBV12-4 and TRBJ2-5; TRBD2 matches 10 bases. There are 14 residues in the CDR3. The CDR3 protein is CTSSLAGVQETQYF. The CDR3 region has the DNA TGTACCAGCAGCCTAGCGGGGGTACAAGAGACCCAGTACTTC.

A few counts support this clonotype. This may come from a read error, since a much larger clone is one base off. CDR3 in amino acids: CASTLGRPHQPQHF. CDR3 sequence (DNA): TGTGCCAGCACTTTAGGGAGGCCTCATCAGCCCCAGCATTTT. The rearrangement joins TRBV12-3 or TRBV12-4 to TRBJ1-5; no clear D gene. This CDR3 spans 14 amino acids.

Turning to this clonotype: A much larger clone differs by one base, so this may be a read error. The chain joins TRBV5-1 to TRBJ1-2; no clear D. The germline V gene encodes CDR1 SGHRS and CDR2 YFSETQ. The ends were cut back, 7 bases at V and 6 bases at J, with 16 bases in the middle. This CDR3 contains 13 residues. The CDR3 here is CASGLSGVDGYTF. The CDR3 DNA reads as TGCGCCAGCGGTCTGAGCGGGGTAGATGGCTACACCTTC.